This TCR beta chain emerged from a study of T cell clonality in common variable immunodeficiency. Study findings and constraints: Links between repertoire features and CVID complications were heterogeneity-limited.

CDR3 length equals 13 residues. CDR1 is DFQATT and CDR2 is SNEGSKA in the germline V gene (reference sequence). V lost 6 bases to trimming and J lost 4 bases, with 14 bases between them. This clone was seen ten or more times. Its specificity is unknown. Coverage ceases 3 residues before the CDR3 finishes, and the germline J gene fills in the end. Some clones are missing from TCRdb's copy, which holds only in-frame ones; the method was immunoSEQ multiplex PCR. Recorded here are around 55,000 clones, none singletons. Sample: peripheral blood mononuclear cells. This TCR derives from a person aged 18 to 75 in good health. The chain uses TRBV20-1 and TRBJ2-3, with D maybe TRBD2 (6 bases). CDR3 bases read: TGCAGTGCCCATAGGAGCGGGCCAGATACG. It yields the protein CSAHRSGPDT. The CDR3 as a whole reads CSAHRSGPDTQYF.